Included here is one TCR beta chain sequence, with context. The antigen is unknown. Sample-barcoded 5' priming and a J-beta primer mix drove a second PCR of about 6 to 12 cycles. The authors tagged each cDNA molecule using a template-switch adaptor with 12 random nucleotides. MiXCR was run by TCRdb on the 5' RACE reads, yielding one entry per CDR3 protein. The sample shows nearly 800,000 distinct CDR3 sequences, about 56% of them seen only once. The sample belongs to a study of blood T cells in healthy people across ages. V was clipped by 4 bases and J by 0 bases, with 17 bases between them. The CDR3 length is 17 residues. Study-level points and caveats: Conclusively comparing naive with antigen-experienced cells was impossible with unsorted PBMCs. Compared with aged donors, long-lived donors showed fewer expanded clones, suggesting selection. Diversity of TCR beta correlated strongly with naive T cell percentage.

Sequenced: blood. This TCR came from a man in his forties in good health. The rearrangement uses TRBV12-3 or TRBV12-4 and TRBJ2-3, with no clear D. The CDR3 is CASSSKLGPTSTDTQYF. Here the CDR3 DNA reads TGTGCCAGCAGTTCCAAGCTCGGGCCTACTAGCACAGATACGCAGTATTTT.